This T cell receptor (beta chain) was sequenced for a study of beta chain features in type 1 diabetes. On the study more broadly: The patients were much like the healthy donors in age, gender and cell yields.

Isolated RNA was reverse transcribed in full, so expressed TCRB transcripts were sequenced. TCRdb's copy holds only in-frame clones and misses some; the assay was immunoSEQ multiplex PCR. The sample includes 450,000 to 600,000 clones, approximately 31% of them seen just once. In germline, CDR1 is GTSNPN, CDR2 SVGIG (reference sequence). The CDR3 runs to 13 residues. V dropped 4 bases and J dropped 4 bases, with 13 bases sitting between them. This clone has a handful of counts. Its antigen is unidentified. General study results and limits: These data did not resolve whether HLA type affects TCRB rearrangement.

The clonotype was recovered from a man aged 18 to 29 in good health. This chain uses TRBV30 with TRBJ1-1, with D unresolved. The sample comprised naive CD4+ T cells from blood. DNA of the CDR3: TGTGCCTGGACCGCGGGGAGAAGCACTGAAGCTTTCTTT. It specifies CAWTAGRSTEAFF.